These T cell receptor beta chains were read from a single sample in a study of blood T cells in healthy people across ages. Each CDR3 protein gets one entry after TCRdb re-called the 5' RACE reads with MiXCR. The sample yields some 1.8 million distinct CDR3 sequences, around 40% seen once. Sequenced sample: blood. The receptors were sampled from a human donor in good health. CDR3s include the opening cysteine and the closing phenylalanine or tryptophan. Fields, in order: V gene, clone size, J gene, D gene, CDR3 DNA, CDR3 protein. The D gene is left open where the match is weak. A row's size may be missing; if present it is once, few, many or a size class.

V gene: TRBV27; clone size: NA; J gene: TRBJ2-1; D gene: NA; CDR3 DNA: TGTGCCAGTAGTTCACGACAGAGCAGAAAGGTCACTGGGGAGCAGTTCTTC; CDR3 protein: CASSSRQSRKVTGEQFF
V gene: TRBV5-1; clone size: NA; J gene: TRBJ1-4; D gene: NA; CDR3 DNA: TGCGCCAGCAGCGAGACAGGAAGAGAAGAAAAACTGTTTTTT; CDR3 protein: CASSETGREEKLFF
V gene: TRBV14; clone size: NA; J gene: TRBJ2-1; D gene: TRBD2; CDR3 DNA: TGTGCCAGCAGCCCGGGGAGGGCTAGCGGGTCCTCCTACAATGAGCAGTTCTTC; CDR3 protein: CASSPGRASGSSYNEQFF
V gene: TRBV5-1; clone size: few; J gene: TRBJ2-1; D gene: NA; CDR3 DNA: TGCGCCAGCAGTAAAACATCCGCCTACAATGAGCAGTTCTTC; CDR3 protein: CASSKTSAYNEQFF
V gene: TRBV10-3; clone size: NA; J gene: TRBJ1-5; D gene: NA; CDR3 DNA: TGTGCCATCAGTGAGTCCCGGGGGGGTGTTCAGCCCCAGCATTTT; CDR3 protein: CAISESRGGVQPQHF
V gene: TRBV3-1; clone size: NA; J gene: TRBJ2-7; D gene: TRBD1; CDR3 DNA: TGTGCCAGCAGCCAAGGGCACGGGACAGGGGGCGAGCAGTACTTC; CDR3 protein: CASSQGHGTGGEQYF
V gene: TRBV2; clone size: NA; J gene: TRBJ2-2; D gene: NA; CDR3 DNA: TGTGCCAGCAGTGGACTCTTTACCGGGGAGCTGTTTTTT; CDR3 protein: CASSGLFTGELFF
V gene: TRBV29-1; clone size: few; J gene: TRBJ2-5; D gene: NA; CDR3 DNA: TGCAGCGTTCGGGGTCGGTCGGAGGAGACCCAGTACTTC; CDR3 protein: CSVRGRSEETQYF
V gene: TRBV10-3; clone size: NA; J gene: TRBJ2-3; D gene: TRBD2; CDR3 DNA: TGTGCCATCGGGGAGGGGGATACGCAGTATTTT; CDR3 protein: CAIGEGDTQYF
V gene: TRBV27; clone size: many; J gene: TRBJ2-5; D gene: NA; CDR3 DNA: TGTGCCAGCAGTTTACTTGGGAGAGAGACCCAGTACTTC; CDR3 protein: CASSLLGRETQYF
V gene: TRBV20-1; clone size: NA; J gene: TRBJ2-1; D gene: TRBD1; CDR3 DNA: TGCAGTGCGTTAGGGACAGTCTACAATGAGCAGTTCTTC; CDR3 protein: CSALGTVYNEQFF
V gene: TRBV12-3/TRBV12-4; clone size: NA; J gene: TRBJ1-5; D gene: NA; CDR3 DNA: TGTGCCAGCAGCCGGGACTCAAGTAATAGCAATCAGCCCCAGCATTTT; CDR3 protein: CASSRDSSNSNQPQHF
V gene: TRBV20-1; clone size: few; J gene: TRBJ2-3; D gene: TRBD2; CDR3 DNA: TGCAGTGCTACCCTAGCGGCTAGCGGGGGGGGTAAGCAGTATTTT; CDR3 protein: CSATLAASGGGKQYF
V gene: TRBV20-1; clone size: NA; J gene: TRBJ2-7; D gene: NA; CDR3 DNA: TGCAGTGCTAGAGACCCGGGGCAGAGAACATACGAGCAGTACTTC; CDR3 protein: CSARDPGQRTYEQYF
V gene: TRBV7-9; clone size: NA; J gene: TRBJ2-1; D gene: TRBD1; CDR3 DNA: TGTGCCAGCAGCTTTTCCACGACAGGGGGGCAATACAATGAGCAGTTCTTC; CDR3 protein: CASSFSTTGGQYNEQFF
V gene: TRBV20-1; clone size: NA; J gene: TRBJ1-2; D gene: TRBD1; CDR3 DNA: TGCAGTGCTAATATCCCCAGGGGGTCGGACCGTTTAAACTATGGCTACACCTTC; CDR3 protein: CSANIPRGSDRLNYGYTF
V gene: TRBV3-1; clone size: NA; J gene: TRBJ1-5; D gene: NA; CDR3 DNA: TGTACCAGCAGCCAAGGGCGGGACACCGATTATAGCAATCAGCCCCAGCATTTT; CDR3 protein: CTSSQGRDTDYSNQPQHF
V gene: TRBV4-2; clone size: NA; J gene: TRBJ2-5; D gene: NA; CDR3 DNA: TGTGCCAGCAGCCAAGATGGGATAGAGCAGTACTTC; CDR3 protein: CASSQDGIEQYF
V gene: TRBV20-1; clone size: NA; J gene: TRBJ2-5; D gene: TRBD2; CDR3 DNA: TGCAGTGCTGACCCTCGGGGGGGGTCATTTCAAGAGACCCAGTACTTC; CDR3 protein: CSADPRGGSFQETQYF
V gene: TRBV11-2; clone size: NA; J gene: TRBJ1-4; D gene: NA; CDR3 DNA: TGTGCCAGCAGCCCATCCGTGGGGGGAGCTAATGAAAAACTGTTTTTT; CDR3 protein: CASSPSVGGANEKLFF
V gene: TRBV29-1; clone size: NA; J gene: TRBJ2-1; D gene: TRBD2; CDR3 DNA: TGCAGCGTCACGGGGGGGAGTTGGAATGAGCAGTTCTTC; CDR3 protein: CSVTGGSWNEQFF
V gene: TRBV5-1; clone size: many; J gene: TRBJ2-3; D gene: NA; CDR3 DNA: TGCGCCAGCAGCTCTTCCCAGACCCTAATCACAGATACGCAGTATTTT; CDR3 protein: CASSSSQTLITDTQYF
V gene: TRBV3-1; clone size: NA; J gene: TRBJ2-5; D gene: NA; CDR3 DNA: TGTGCCAGCAGCCAAGATAACAGTCCGCAAGAGACCCAGTACTTC; CDR3 protein: CASSQDNSPQETQYF
V gene: TRBV7-9; clone size: few; J gene: TRBJ2-7; D gene: TRBD1; CDR3 DNA: TGTGCCAGCAGCTTAGCGCTTGGGACAGGTTACGAGCAGTACTTC; CDR3 protein: CASSLALGTGYEQYF
V gene: TRBV28; clone size: few; J gene: TRBJ2-6; D gene: TRBD1; CDR3 DNA: TGTGCCAGCAGTTCCCCCGGTGGGGACAGGGGACCCAACGTCCTGACTTTC; CDR3 protein: CASSSPGGDRGPNVLTF
V gene: TRBV7-9; clone size: NA; J gene: TRBJ2-2; D gene: NA; CDR3 DNA: TGTGCCGCAGGGCAGGGAACGTCCGGGGAGCTGTTTTTT; CDR3 protein: CAAGQGTSGELFF
V gene: TRBV20-1; clone size: few; J gene: TRBJ2-3; D gene: NA; CDR3 DNA: TGCAGTGCTAGAGAAACAGGATTGGTAGGGTATACGCAGTATTTT; CDR3 protein: CSARETGLVGYTQYF
V gene: TRBV5-1; clone size: NA; J gene: TRBJ2-1; D gene: NA; CDR3 DNA: TGCGCCAGCAGCCCCCCCAGTTACTACAATGAGCAGTTCTTC; CDR3 protein: CASSPPSYYNEQFF
V gene: TRBV20-1; clone size: NA; J gene: TRBJ2-7; D gene: TRBD2; CDR3 DNA: TGCAGTGCTAGGACTAGCGGGAGATCCGCCTACGAGCAGTACTTC; CDR3 protein: CSARTSGRSAYEQYF
V gene: TRBV20-1; clone size: few; J gene: TRBJ2-5; D gene: TRBD2; CDR3 DNA: TGCAGTGCTAGAGGCCTAGCGGTCCAAGAGACCCAGTACTTC; CDR3 protein: CSARGLAVQETQYF
V gene: TRBV29-1; clone size: few; J gene: TRBJ2-3; D gene: NA; CDR3 DNA: TGCAGCGTTGAGGGGCAGAAAACTACCACAGATACGCAGTATTTT; CDR3 protein: CSVEGQKTTTDTQYF
V gene: TRBV20-1; clone size: NA; J gene: TRBJ1-2; D gene: NA; CDR3 DNA: TGCAGTGCTATCGGATGGGTGTTTGGCTACACCTTC; CDR3 protein: CSAIGWVFGYTF
V gene: TRBV7-3; clone size: NA; J gene: TRBJ1-1; D gene: TRBD1; CDR3 DNA: TGTGCCAGCAGGGTTAACAGGGGTACTGAAGCTTTCTTT; CDR3 protein: CASRVNRGTEAFF
V gene: TRBV20-1; clone size: NA; J gene: TRBJ2-5; D gene: NA; CDR3 DNA: TGCAGTGCTGCCCAGGGACAACCCGAAGAGACCCAGTACTTC; CDR3 protein: CSAAQGQPEETQYF
V gene: TRBV6-2/TRBV6-3; clone size: few; J gene: TRBJ2-1; D gene: TRBD2; CDR3 DNA: TGTGCCAGCAGCTCCTTTGGGGAGGGGCAGGGTGAGCAGTTCTTC; CDR3 protein: CASSSFGEGQGEQFF
V gene: TRBV4-3; clone size: NA; J gene: TRBJ1-2; D gene: NA; CDR3 DNA: TGCGCCAGCAGCCAAGCCTCCGGGACGTACTATGGCTACACCTTC; CDR3 protein: CASSQASGTYYGYTF
V gene: TRBV29-1; clone size: NA; J gene: TRBJ2-7; D gene: TRBD2; CDR3 DNA: TGCAGCGTTGAGGGGCTAGCGGGGGGGATCTCCTACGAGCAGTACTTC; CDR3 protein: CSVEGLAGGISYEQYF
V gene: TRBV20-1; clone size: few; J gene: TRBJ1-2; D gene: TRBD1; CDR3 DNA: TGCAGTGCTAGAGTCACAGGGGCCGGTGGCTACACCTTC; CDR3 protein: CSARVTGAGGYTF
V gene: TRBV9; clone size: NA; J gene: TRBJ2-7; D gene: NA; CDR3 DNA: TGTGCCAGCAGCGTCAGTCCACAGGCCGCCTACGAGCAGTACTTC; CDR3 protein: CASSVSPQAAYEQYF
V gene: TRBV4-3; clone size: NA; J gene: TRBJ1-2; D gene: NA; CDR3 DNA: TGCGCCAGCAGCCATCACCTCCCCCCGACAGAAGTCTATGGCTACACCTTC; CDR3 protein: CASSHHLPPTEVYGYTF
V gene: TRBV7-2; clone size: NA; J gene: TRBJ1-4; D gene: NA; CDR3 DNA: TGTGCCAGCAGCTTAGACGGGCAATCTAATGAAAAACTGTTTTTT; CDR3 protein: CASSLDGQSNEKLFF
V gene: TRBV4-2; clone size: NA; J gene: TRBJ2-7; D gene: NA; CDR3 DNA: TGTGCCAGCAGCCAATTTCGGAGGGGTACCTACGAGCAGTACTTC; CDR3 protein: CASSQFRRGTYEQYF
V gene: TRBV5-1; clone size: NA; J gene: TRBJ2-2; D gene: NA; CDR3 DNA: TGCGCCAGCAGCTTGGTGGTAGTCGGGGAGCTGTTTTTT; CDR3 protein: CASSLVVVGELFF
V gene: TRBV29-1; clone size: few; J gene: TRBJ2-1; D gene: TRBD2; CDR3 DNA: TGCAGCGTTGAACCCCTAGCGGGACTCTCCTACAATGAGCAGTTCTTC; CDR3 protein: CSVEPLAGLSYNEQFF
V gene: TRBV6-2/TRBV6-3; clone size: few; J gene: TRBJ1-1; D gene: NA; CDR3 DNA: TGTGCCAGCAGTTACAGCGTCGCTGAAGCTTTCTTT; CDR3 protein: CASSYSVAEAFF
V gene: TRBV10-3; clone size: NA; J gene: TRBJ1-5; D gene: TRBD1; CDR3 DNA: TGTGCCATCAGGGGGGGGGGACAGGGTTTACAGCCCCAGCATTTT; CDR3 protein: CAIRGGGQGLQPQHF
V gene: TRBV13; clone size: NA; J gene: TRBJ2-4; D gene: NA; CDR3 DNA: TGTGCCAGCAGCGGGGAAAGACGACAGGAGCAGTACTTC; CDR3 protein: CASSGERRQEQYF
V gene: TRBV15; clone size: NA; J gene: TRBJ2-5; D gene: TRBD2; CDR3 DNA: TGTGCCACCAGCAGAGGACGGGATAGCGGGGGAGAGACCCAGTACTTC; CDR3 protein: CATSRGRDSGGETQYF
V gene: TRBV6-2/TRBV6-3; clone size: few; J gene: TRBJ2-5; D gene: NA; CDR3 DNA: TGTGCCAGCAGTTTCGGAATCGTAGAGACCCAGTACTTC; CDR3 protein: CASSFGIVETQYF
V gene: TRBV7-2; clone size: NA; J gene: TRBJ2-3; D gene: TRBD1; CDR3 DNA: TGTGCCAGCAGCTTAGGGGCAGACAGGGTGTATACCTCCACAGATACGCAGTATTTT; CDR3 protein: CASSLGADRVYTSTDTQYF
V gene: TRBV4-2; clone size: NA; J gene: TRBJ2-3; D gene: TRBD2; CDR3 DNA: TGTGCCAGCAGCCAAGTTCCTAGCGGGGGGGCCGACACAGATACGCAGTATTTT; CDR3 protein: CASSQVPSGGADTDTQYF
V gene: TRBV10-3; clone size: NA; J gene: TRBJ1-1; D gene: NA; CDR3 DNA: TGTGCCATCAGTGAGGAATTCCGGGGGTTGACTGAAGCTTTCTTT; CDR3 protein: CAISEEFRGLTEAFF
V gene: TRBV27; clone size: NA; J gene: TRBJ1-2; D gene: TRBD1; CDR3 DNA: TGTGCCAGCAGCCGCTCCGGGACAGGGATATATGGCTACACCTTC; CDR3 protein: CASSRSGTGIYGYTF
V gene: TRBV12-3/TRBV12-4; clone size: many; J gene: TRBJ2-3; D gene: NA; CDR3 DNA: TGTGCCAGCAGCCTTTGGGGCGCAGATACGCAGTATTTT; CDR3 protein: CASSLWGADTQYF